The 30 T cell receptor beta chains listed next were all sequenced from one sample in a study of T-cell memory formation after mild COVID-19. TCRdb reprocessed the 5' RACE reads via MiXCR and lists one record per CDR3 protein. Here the sample spans around 300,000 distinct CDR3 sequences, roughly 13% being singletons. The material sequenced was PBMCs or a T cell subset sorted from them (not recorded which). Receptor source: a man aged 18 to 29 who had mild COVID-19 (a few samples of this study predate the infection). Cell type and time point are not known.

This chain uses TRBV11-2 with TRBJ1-2, with D possibly matching TRBD1 (6 bases). V was pared by 4 bases and J by 8 bases, with 11 bases between. Germline loops: CDR1 SGHAT, CDR2 FQNNGV. The CDR3 runs 12 residues. DNA of the CDR3: TGTGCCAGCAGCTCCAGGGGAGGCGGCTACACCTTC. Amino acids: CASSSRGGGYTF.

This rearrangement joins TRBV18 to TRBJ2-2, with a tentative D call TRBD2 (6 bases). This CDR3 is built from 16 residues. Trimming cost V 0 bases and J 0 bases, with 8 bases left between them. Germline values: CDR1 KGHSH, CDR2 LQKENI. As DNA, the CDR3 is TGTGCCAGCTCACCACCGGAGGGGTCGAACACCGGGGAGCTGTTTTTT. Translation: CASSPPEGSNTGELFF.

The chain employs TRBV7-2 and TRBJ2-7, with D perhaps assigned TRBD1 or TRBD2 (5 bases each). In germline, CDR1 is SGHTA, CDR2 FQGNSA. The CDR3 consists of 15 residues. Between the trimmed V and J ends, which lost 5 bases and 2 bases, there was a span of 16 bases. The DNA of the CDR3 is TGTGCCAGCAGCCCGATTCGGGGCGGACCCTACGAGCAGTACTTC. It is translated as CASSPIRGGPYEQYF.

This chain uses TRBV20-1 with TRBJ2-1; D may be TRBD2 (6 bases). Germline loops: CDR1 DFQATT, CDR2 SNEGSKA (reference sequence). The V gene lost 6 bases and the J gene lost 0 bases, with 15 bases spanning the gap. The CDR3 loop spans 15 amino acids. The CDR3 here is CSAAEWGDSYNEQFF. CDR3 in DNA: TGCAGTGCCGCCGAGTGGGGGGACTCCTACAATGAGCAGTTCTTC.

This chain connects TRBV6-6 to TRBJ1-5; tentatively, D is TRBD1 (6 bases). The CDR3 is made up of 15 amino acids. Germline V CDR1 and CDR2: MNHNY, SVGAGI (reference sequence). With 2 bases removed from V and 1 base from J, the gap between germline ends came to 9 bases. The CDR3 DNA is TGTGCCAGCAGTTACGGGGGGGGCAGCAATCAGCCCCAGCATTTT. This translates into CASSYGGGSNQPQHF.

There are a few counts of this clonotype. The rearrangement links TRBV27 to TRBJ2-3, with TRBD2 matching 8 bases. This CDR3 region has 14 residues. Looked up from germline, CDR1 is MNHEY and CDR2 is SMNVEV (reference sequence). J was trimmed by 2 bases and V by 4 bases; bases with no gene match: 2. This CDR3 is CASSSGGVTDTQYF. CDR3 coding DNA: TGTGCCAGCAGTTCCGGGGGGGTCACAGATACGCAGTATTTT.

This clonotype has ten or more counts. V gene TRBV5-1 combines with J gene TRBJ2-2, with a weak D call TRBD1 (5 bases). Trimming pared 1 base from V and 0 bases from J, leaving 10 bases between. Germline lookup yields CDR1 SGHRS and CDR2 YFSETQ. This CDR3 has 16 amino acids. The CDR3 DNA follows: TGCGCCAGCAGCTTGAGGAACAGGACGAACACCGGGGAGCTGTTTTTT. Amino acids: CASSLRNRTNTGELFF.

A few counts support this clonotype. The CDR3 DNA reads TGCGCCAGCAGCCTGGGTTGGGACTCCTACGAGCAGTACTTC. Amino acid sequence: CASSLGWDSYEQYF. The chain has TRBV5-1 and TRBJ2-7; no clear D gene. This CDR3 is 14 amino acids long. V lost 4 bases and J lost 0, with 11 bases in between. CDR1 and CDR2 (germline): SGHRS, YFSETQ. The complete variable domain, with remaining parts taken from reference TRBV5-1 and TRBJ2-7, reads KAGVTQTPRYLIKTRGQQVTLSCSPISGHRSVSWYQQTPGQGLQFLFEYFSETQRNKGNFPGRFSGRQFSNSRSEMNVSTLELGDSALYLCASSLGWDSYEQYFGPGTRLTVT.

The CDR3 coding sequence is TGTGCCAGCAGTTTCCGACTAGCGGGGGGGCTAGATGGAGAGACCCAGTACTTC. Protein product: CASSFRLAGGLDGETQYF. This chain connects TRBV6-2 or TRBV6-3 to TRBJ2-5; 14 bases align to TRBD2. The CDR3 is 18 amino acids. Germline-derived CDR1 and CDR2 are MNHEY and SVGEGT. V gave up 4 bases and J gave up 4 bases; unmatched junction bases: 11.

The chain joins TRBV29-1 to TRBJ2-5; 12 nucleotides agree with TRBD2. The length of the CDR3 is 18 residues. Germline loops: CDR1 SQVTM, CDR2 ANQGSEA. Trimming removed 3 bases from V and 2 bases from J; junction bases left unmatched: 13. CDR3 protein: CSVDGLAGWGAHQETQYF. The CDR3 region has the DNA TGCAGCGTTGACGGACTAGCGGGGTGGGGGGCCCATCAAGAGACCCAGTACTTC.

The chain combines TRBV14 with TRBJ1-2; D is unresolved. Germline CDR1 and CDR2: SGHDN and FVKESK. V lost 4 bases to trimming and J lost 1 base, with 7 bases between them. The CDR3 has 13 residues. CDR3 sequence reads: CASSLGFNYGYTF. CDR3 sequence (DNA): TGTGCCAGCAGCCTGGGCTTTAACTATGGCTACACCTTC.

This clonotype has just a few counts. The chain combines TRBV9 with TRBJ2-7, with a possible D match to TRBD2 (5 bases). Germline values: CDR1 SGDLS, CDR2 YYNGEE. CDR3 length: 15 residues. The V gene lost 0 bases and the J gene lost 0 bases, with 10 bases spanning the gap. CDR3 amino acids: CASSVATGLSYEQYF. The CDR3 DNA sequence: TGTGCCAGCAGCGTAGCTACTGGACTCTCCTACGAGCAGTACTTC.

The chain has TRBV3-1 and TRBJ1-1, with unresolved D. Per the germline V gene, CDR1 is LGHDT and CDR2 is YNNKEL (reference sequence). Deletions cut 2 bases from V and 7 bases from J, with 14 bases between. There are 14 residues in the CDR3. The CDR3 sequence: CASSQREGSLEAFF. CDR3 DNA sequence: TGTGCCAGCAGCCAAAGGGAGGGTAGCCTTGAAGCTTTCTTT.

The gene calls are TRBV9 and TRBJ2-2; 7 nucleotides line up with TRBD1. The J segment lost 6 bases and the V segment lost 2 bases, leaving 16 bases of the junction unmatched. Germline V lookup: CDR1 SGDLS, CDR2 YYNGEE. The CDR3 runs 18 residues. The CDR3 sequence: CASSVSPTPGQTPGELFF. CDR3 bases: TGTGCCAGCAGCGTTTCCCCCACTCCGGGACAGACCCCCGGGGAGCTGTTTTTT.

The chain joins TRBV5-6 to TRBJ2-3, with TRBD2 matching 8 bases. Trimming took 7 bases from V and 0 from J; bases not matched to a gene: 4. The V gene's germline CDR1 is SGHDT and CDR2 YYEEEE. The CDR3 loop spans 14 amino acids. This chain's CDR3 is CASGLAGSTDTQYF. CDR3 in DNA: TGTGCCAGCGGGTTAGCGGGGAGCACAGATACGCAGTATTTT.

The chain carries TRBV19 and TRBJ2-6, with D perhaps TRBD2 (6 bases). In germline, CDR1 is LNHDA, CDR2 SQIVND (reference sequence). The V and J ends lost 1 base and 2 bases respectively, with 12 bases between them. The CDR3 extends over 17 amino acids. CDR3: CASSIVWSGAGANVLTF. CDR3 nucleotide sequence: TGTGCCAGTAGTATAGTCTGGTCGGGGGCTGGGGCCAACGTCCTGACTTTC.

The chain uses TRBV7-2 and TRBJ1-2, with D perhaps TRBD1 (6 bases). The CDR3 has 15 amino acids. V was trimmed by 5 bases and J by 6 bases, leaving 19 bases between them. CDR1 and CDR2 (germline): SGHTA, FQGNSA. In DNA, the CDR3 is TGTGCCAGCAGCCACGGGGACAACCGTATCAATGGCTACACCTTC. Translation: CASSHGDNRINGYTF.

The V call is TRBV18, the J call TRBJ1-6; the match to TRBD1 covers 7 bases. Germline CDR1 and CDR2: KGHSH and LQKENI. The CDR3 is 15 residues long. Losses at the gene ends were 6 bases for V and 10 bases for J; bases not matched to a gene: 12. The CDR3 nucleotides read TGTGCCAGCTCGACAGGGACGGGTTCCCGCTCACCCCTCCACTTT. This translates into CASSTGTGSRSPLHF.

The chain joins TRBV4-3 to TRBJ1-4; perhaps TRBD1 as D (5 bases). The V and J ends lost 1 base and 6 bases respectively, with 12 bases between them. This CDR3 is 15 amino acids long. Germline V gene data show CDR1 as LGHNA and CDR2 as YSLEER. The CDR3 coding sequence is TGCGCCAGCAGCCAAGTGGGGGGTTTGGATGAAAAACTGTTTTTT. Amino acids: CASSQVGGLDEKLFF.

The chain couples TRBV12-3 or TRBV12-4 to TRBJ1-6; TRBD1 aligns across 7 bases. There are 18 residues in the CDR3. V was pared by 5 bases and J by 10 bases, with 20 bases of the junction left unmatched. The DNA for the CDR3 is TGTGCCAGCAGTCCTGGGCGGCCATCCGGGACAGTAAACTCACCCCTCCACTTT. Its protein is CASSPGRPSGTVNSPLHF.

This chain links TRBV4-1 with TRBJ1-5; 7 bases match TRBD1. CDR1 is MGHRA and CDR2 is YSYEKL in the germline V gene. This CDR3 is built from 15 residues. The V segment lost 3 bases and the J segment 6 bases; nucleotides outside the gene matches: 8. The CDR3 reads CASSHNTGVGQPQHF. For the CDR3, the DNA is TGCGCCAGCAGCCACAATACAGGGGTAGGTCAGCCCCAGCATTTT.

This clonotype was seen a few times. This rearrangement joins TRBV7-2 to TRBJ1-1; 9 nucleotides line up with TRBD1. CDR1 and CDR2 from the germline V gene are SGHTA and FQGNSA. Trimming at V came to 5 bases and at J to 10 bases, leaving 5 bases not matched to a gene. CDR3 length equals 12 residues. The CDR3 sequence is CASSAQGARAFF. CDR3 nucleotides: TGTGCCAGCAGCGCACAGGGGGCTCGAGCTTTCTTT.

The gene calls are TRBV6-5 and TRBJ2-5; 9 nucleotides agree with TRBD1. The V and J ends lost 5 bases and 4 bases, in that order; junction bases with no gene match: 5. This CDR3 spans 14 amino acids. Germline CDR1 reads MNHEY; CDR2 reads SVGAGI. The CDR3, as DNA: TGTGCCAGCAGTCGGACAGGGGAATTAGAGACCCAGTACTTC. Protein sequence: CASSRTGELETQYF.

V gene TRBV7-3 combines with J gene TRBJ2-1; unclear D gene. The germline V gene has CDR1 SGHTA and CDR2 FQGTGA. V dropped 0 bases and J dropped 4 bases, with 7 bases sitting between them. The CDR3 is made up of 14 amino acids. CDR3 bases: TGTGCCAGCAGCTTAACGGGCCCTTACAATGAGCAGTTCTTC. This codes for CASSLTGPYNEQFF.

The chain recombines TRBV7-9 with TRBJ2-7; the D gene is possibly TRBD2 (5 bases). CDR1 is SEHNR, CDR2 FQNEAQ, per germline (reference sequence). This CDR3 comprises 14 residues. V lost 3 bases and J lost 0, with 9 bases in between. The CDR3 reads CASSFRESSYEQYF. As DNA, the CDR3 is TGTGCCAGCAGCTTCCGGGAAAGCTCCTACGAGCAGTACTTC.

The chain combines TRBV9 with TRBJ2-2, with TRBD1 as a possible D gene (6 bases). Germline CDR1 and CDR2: SGDLS and YYNGEE. V was shortened by 4 bases and J by 5 bases, with 18 bases between the two germline ends. The CDR3 totals 16 residues. The CDR3 DNA is TGTGCCAGCAGCTCGCCCTCAGGGGATTGGACCGGGGAGCTGTTTTTT. As protein: CASSSPSGDWTGELFF.

The chain uses TRBV7-2 and TRBJ1-4, with TRBD1 matching 7 bases. Unmatched junction bases numbered 7, after V lost 4 bases and J lost 8 bases. This CDR3 comprises 14 residues. Germline CDR1 reads SGHTA; CDR2 reads FQGNSA. CDR3 nucleotides: TGTGCCAGCAGCTCAAGACAGGGATACGAAAAACTGTTTTTT. Amino acids: CASSSRQGYEKLFF. The full variable domain, with the rest looked up from reference TRBV7-2 and TRBJ1-4, is GAGVSQSPSNKVTEKGKDVELRCDPISGHTALYWYRQSLGQGLEFLIYFQGNSAPDKSGLPSDRFSAERTGGSVSTLTIQRTQQEDSAVYLCASSSRQGYEKLFFGSGTQLSVL.

This rearrangement joins TRBV20-1 to TRBJ1-3; D gene unclear. Germline CDR1 reads DFQATT; CDR2 reads SNEGSKA (reference sequence). V lost 5 bases, J lost 0 bases, and 11 bases lay in between. This CDR3 has 14 amino acids. The DNA of the CDR3 is TGCAGTGCTCCCACAGCGAGCTCTGGAAACACCATATATTTT. Translation: CSAPTASSGNTIYF.

This clonotype was picked up a small number of times. This chain connects TRBV2 to TRBJ1-1; D gene uncertain. Germline V lookup: CDR1 SNHLY, CDR2 FYNNEI. V was clipped by 3 bases and J by 14 bases, with 16 bases between them. The CDR3 sequence is 12 residues long. CDR3 loop: CASSDGVLRPFF. For the CDR3, the DNA is TGTGCCAGCAGTGATGGGGTACTTAGGCCGTTCTTT.

This clonotype was detected a few times. The chain joins TRBV27 to TRBJ2-1, with 10 bases identical to TRBD2. J was trimmed by 8 bases and V by 8 bases; bases with no gene match: 12. The CDR3 has 15 amino acids. The germline gives CDR1 MNHEY, CDR2 SMNVEV (reference sequence). The DNA for the CDR3 is TGTGCCAGCCTCGGGTCAGCGGGGGGGCCCCATGAGCAGTTCTTC. Its translation is CASLGSAGGPHEQFF.